These 16 T cell receptor beta chains were sequenced from one sample in a study of OX40 agonist ivuxolimab in advanced cancers. The method was immunoSEQ multiplex PCR; TCRdb's version includes in-frame clones alone and lacks a portion of them. The top ten hold about 0.51% of the sample, which has fewer than 85,000 clones, less than 85% seen once. The sequences come from CD4+ or CD8+ T cells sorted from blood, collected in a trial of the OX40 agonist ivuxolimab. Receptors originate from an adult with an advanced solid tumor such as melanoma, head and neck, liver or kidney cancer.

This chain links TRBV15 with TRBJ2-3, with no clear D. Germline assignment: CDR1 LNHNV and CDR2 YYDKDF (reference sequence). The CDR3 sequence is 17 residues long. V was trimmed by 0 bases and J by 2 bases, leaving 15 bases between them. DNA for the CDR3: TGTGCCACCAGCAGAGAGGCGACACAAATCACCACAGATACGCAGTATTTT. As protein: CATSREATQITTDTQYF.

The chain is built from TRBV6-6 and TRBJ2-5, with TRBD2 as a possible D gene (6 bases). The V gene's germline CDR1 is MNHNY and CDR2 SVGAGI (reference sequence). CDR3 length: 13 residues. Deletions cut 2 bases from V and 2 bases from J, with 6 bases between. The CDR3 nucleotides read TGTGCCAGCAGTTACCGGGGGCAAGAGACCCAGTACTTC. Translated, it gives CASSYRGQETQYF.

This rearrangement joins TRBV5-5 to TRBJ2-2; TRBD2 might be the D (5 bases). In germline, CDR1 is SGHKS, CDR2 YYEKEE (reference sequence). V lost 0 bases, J lost 3 bases, and 12 bases lay in between. This CDR3 region has 16 residues. In DNA, the CDR3 is TGTGCCAGCAGCTTGGGACTGAGCGGCGACACCGGGGAGCTGTTTTTT. As protein: CASSLGLSGDTGELFF. The full variable domain, its missing parts supplied by reference TRBV5-5 and TRBJ2-2, is DAGVTQSPTHLIKTRGQQVTLRCSPISGHKSVSWYQQVLGQGPQFIFQYYEKEERGRGNFPDRFSARQFPNYSSELNVNALLLGDSALYLCASSLGLSGDTGELFFGEGSRLTVL.

Concerning this clone: Other DNA sequences within the sample encode an identical CDR3. The V call is TRBV7-2, the J call TRBJ2-5; 12 positions match TRBD2. The trim removed 0 bases at V and 5 bases at J, leaving 7 bases unmatched. Germline-derived CDR1 and CDR2 are SGHTA and FQGNSA. This CDR3 has 17 residues. Here the CDR3 DNA reads TGTGCCAGCAGCTTAGCGGCTAGCGGGGGGGCCGGGGAGACCCAGTACTTC. Its protein is CASSLAASGGAGETQYF.

V usage is TRBV5-1 and J usage is TRBJ2-3; 10 bases map to TRBD1. This CDR3 has 14 amino acids. Germline assignment: CDR1 SGHRS and CDR2 YFSETQ. Germline trimming cut 4 bases from V and 3 bases from J; bases unmatched to any gene: 2. The CDR3 reads CASSGDRGTDTQYF. The CDR3 nucleotides read TGCGCCAGCAGCGGGGACAGGGGTACAGATACGCAGTATTTT.

This clone showed up just a few times. The chain uses TRBV28 and TRBJ2-3, with TRBD2 identical over 13 bases. The germline V gene has CDR1 MDHEN and CDR2 SYDVKM. This CDR3 region has 18 residues. V dropped 2 bases and J dropped 5; count of bases not matched to a gene: 10. CDR3 sequence reads: CASSLIPRTSGSQDTQYF. Written as DNA, the CDR3 is TGTGCCAGCAGTTTAATCCCCCGGACTAGCGGGAGTCAAGATACGCAGTATTTT.

This chain connects TRBV28 to TRBJ1-4; D is ambiguous. The length of the CDR3 is 15 residues. Germline V gene sequence: CDR1 MDHEN, CDR2 SYDVKM. V was clipped by 4 bases and J by 4 bases, with 13 bases between them. CDR3 residues: CASSSPPDLNEKLFF. For the CDR3, the DNA is TGTGCCAGCAGTTCCCCCCCGGACCTTAATGAAAAACTGTTTTTT.

This rearrangement joins TRBV18 to TRBJ2-1; 14 bases line up with TRBD2. CDR1 is KGHSH and CDR2 is LQKENI in the germline V gene. The CDR3 contains 19 residues. V shed 3 bases, J shed 9 bases, and the junction held 16 bases outside the gene matches. The CDR3 here is CASSPGTSGSLVVSGEQFF. The CDR3 nucleotides are TGTGCCAGCTCACCTGGGACTAGCGGGAGTTTAGTTGTATCCGGTGAGCAGTTCTTC.

The chain is built from TRBV19 and TRBJ1-6, with unresolved D. The CDR3 runs 15 residues. The V end was cut by 7 bases, the J end by 2 bases, with 12 bases between. Germline V gene data show CDR1 as LNHDA and CDR2 as SQIVND (reference sequence). CDR3 in DNA: TGTGCCAGTACGGAGTCGGGGACCTATAATTCACCCCTCCACTTT. Amino acid sequence: CASTESGTYNSPLHF.

The chain recombines TRBV7-9 with TRBJ1-6; 9 bases align to TRBD1. V trimming: 5 bases; J trimming: 8 bases; junction bases outside the gene matches: 10. The CDR3 has 16 residues. The germline V gene has CDR1 SEHNR and CDR2 FQNEAQ (reference sequence). CDR3 DNA: TGTGCCAGCAGCACGACCGCCGGGACAGGGCATTCACCCCTCCACTTT. It is translated as CASSTTAGTGHSPLHF. Looking up the rest from reference TRBV7-9 and TRBJ1-6 gives the full variable domain: DTGVSQNPRHKITKRGQNVTFRCDPISEHNRLYWYRQTLGQGPEFLTYFQNEAQLEKSRLLSDRFSAERPKGSFSTLEIQRTEQGDSAMYLCASSTTAGTGHSPLHFGNGTRLTVT.

The chain is built from TRBV19 and TRBJ2-1, with TRBD2 matching 7 bases. Per the germline V gene, CDR1 is LNHDA and CDR2 is SQIVND (reference sequence). The CDR3 contains 15 residues. V lost 6 bases and J lost 7; bases outside the gene matches: 12. CDR3: CASSRQGRAGNEQFF. CDR3 sequence (DNA): TGTGCCAGTAGCCGTCAAGGGAGAGCGGGAAATGAGCAGTTCTTC.

This clone was seen a single time. Here the CDR3 reads CASSDNLNTEAFF. The CDR3 DNA reads TGTGCCAGCAGCGATAACTTAAACACTGAAGCTTTCTTT. The chain employs TRBV11-2 and TRBJ1-1; D gene unclear. This CDR3 contains 13 residues. Germline CDR1 is SGHAT and CDR2 is FQNNGV. Trimming removed 5 bases at V and 2 bases at J, with 9 bases between.

The CDR3 bases are TGTGCCAGCAGCCCCGACGGGGTCTATGGCTACACCTTC. Translated: CASSPDGVYGYTF. The genes are TRBV9 and TRBJ1-2; no definite D call. CDR3 length equals 13 residues. Per the germline V gene, CDR1 is SGDLS and CDR2 is YYNGEE. Trimming stripped 4 bases from V and 4 bases from J, with 11 bases between.

The chain is built from TRBV7-2 and TRBJ2-3, with D maybe TRBD2 (5 bases). Germline CDR1 is SGHTA and CDR2 is FQGNSA. The CDR3 consists of 14 residues. Trimming took 3 bases from V and 0 from J, leaving 7 bases between them. The CDR3 reads CASSFGLSTDTQYF. In DNA, the CDR3 is TGTGCCAGCAGCTTCGGACTTAGCACAGATACGCAGTATTTT.

This clone has a single count. V usage is TRBV19 and J usage is TRBJ1-6; perhaps TRBD1 as D (6 bases). Germline V gene lookup returns CDR1 LNHDA and CDR2 SQIVND (reference sequence). The V and J ends lost 4 bases and 7 bases respectively, with 20 bases between them. The CDR3 totals 17 residues. For the CDR3, the DNA is TGTGCCAGTAGTAGCTCTTACGGGACATTCTCAAATTCACCCCTCCACTTT. Its translation is CASSSSYGTFSNSPLHF.

The CDR3 loop is CASSFSGGTNEKLFF. The CDR3, as DNA: TGTGCCAGCAGTTTTTCAGGGGGAACTAATGAAAAACTGTTTTTT. This chain connects TRBV6-5 to TRBJ1-4; 7 bases map to TRBD1. The junction had 3 bases not matched to a gene; V was cut back by 4 bases and J by 1 base. CDR3 length: 15 amino acids. CDR1 and CDR2 from the germline V gene are MNHEY and SVGAGI.